This T cell receptor beta chain was found in a study of T-cell reconstitution after alpha-beta-depleted transplantation in children. The authors prepared the TCRbeta library with unique molecular identifiers. In TCRdb, the PCR reads were re-called with MiXCR into one record per CDR3 protein. The sample has 150,000 to 200,000 distinct CDR3 sequences, over 5.5% seen once. Many counts were recorded for this clonotype. Germline V gene lookup returns CDR1 DFQATT and CDR2 SNEGSKA (reference sequence). With 5 bases clipped from V and 13 bases from J, the junction kept 17 bases outside the gene matches. The CDR3 totals 14 residues.

The material sequenced was PBMCs from the stem cell graft donor, taken from the stem cell graft. The rearrangement uses TRBV20-1 and TRBJ2-5; TRBD1 aligns across 9 bases. This sequence originates from a human donor who donated a stem cell graft to a child with Wiskott-Aldrich syndrome. In DNA, the CDR3 is TGCAGTGCTCTAACCGGGACAGGGCCCTATAGATGGTACTTC. Protein: CSALTGTGPYRWYF.